The TCR beta chain described here comes from a study of blood T cell repertoires in COVID-19. V was shortened by 0 bases and J by 10 bases, with 12 bases between the two germline ends. The V gene's germline CDR1 is LGHNA and CDR2 YSLEER. The CDR3 length is 13 residues. Original processing notes: Nucleated cell number was recorded as an estimate derived from reference gene primer amplification. The table came from immunoSEQ multiplex PCR; TCRdb's copy has only in-frame clones and leaves some out. V, J and clone size are those of that table, while D and trimming were read from the DNA. This sample has some 350,000 clones; 85% to 90% occur once, and the top ten carry around 6.6%.

The TCR originated in a woman in her sixties or seventies with COVID-19, enrolled during active disease. The chain has TRBV4-3 and TRBJ1-1; D is unresolved. The source material was peripheral blood. This chain's CDR3 is CASSQEGRGSAFF. In DNA, the CDR3 is TGCGCCAGCAGCCAAGAAGGCCGGGGTTCAGCTTTCTTT.